This T cell receptor beta chain came from a study of technical replicates of blood from a handful of donors. TCRdb keeps only in-frame clones here, not all; method: immunoSEQ multiplex PCR. Among some 70,000 clones listed, 95% to 97% were seen once. The J segment lost 6 bases and the V segment lost 0 bases, leaving 9 bases of the junction unmatched. This CDR3 contains 18 residues. Germline V gene data show CDR1 as LNHNV and CDR2 as YYDKDF (reference sequence). The receptor was isolated from a human donor in good health. The sequenced sample consisted of T cells isolated from PBMCs. The genes are TRBV15 and TRBJ2-2, with TRBD1 matching over 11 bases. This chain's CDR3 is CATSREERWTGGPGELFF. CDR3 nucleotide sequence: TGTGCCACCAGCAGAGAGGAAAGGTGGACAGGGGGCCCCGGGGAGCTGTTTTTT.